The 26 T cell receptor beta chains below all came from one sample that was sequenced in a study of beta chain features in type 1 diabetes. What was sequenced were expressed TCRB transcripts, since all of the isolated RNA had been reverse transcribed. Libraries were prepared by immunoSEQ multiplex PCR; TCRdb keeps only in-frame clonotypes and omits some of them. The sample includes about half a million clones, about 32% of them seen just once. Specimen: naive CD4+ T cells from blood. Every receptor here comes from a man aged 18 to 30 in good health.

J is TRBJ1-2 and V is TRBV27, with 7 bases identical to TRBD1. V dropped 4 bases and J dropped 4; count of bases not matched to a gene: 9. The germline V gene has CDR1 MNHEY and CDR2 SMNVEV (reference sequence). The CDR3 is 15 amino acids. The CDR3 nucleotides read TGTGCCAGCAGTTCACCCCGGACAGGCCTCTATGGCTACACCTTC. Translation gives CASSSPRTGLYGYTF.

This clone was counted between two and nine times. This chain joins TRBV4-1 and TRBJ2-5, with D unresolved. Trimming took 3 bases from V and 5 from J, leaving 10 bases between them. Germline lookup yields CDR1 MGHRA and CDR2 YSYEKL. The CDR3 totals 13 residues. The CDR3 loop is CASSQGVGETQYF. The CDR3 DNA follows: TGCGCCAGCAGCCAGGGCGTCGGGGAGACCCAGTACTTC.

This clone was found a few times. This chain uses TRBV7-9 with TRBJ2-4; no definite D call. Germline-derived CDR1 and CDR2 are SEHNR and FQNEAQ (reference sequence). The V gene lost 6 bases and the J gene lost 8 bases, with 8 bases spanning the gap. This CDR3 is built from 11 residues. The CDR3 region has the DNA TGTGCCAGCAGTTTGAGAGACATTCAGTACTTC. Translating it yields CASSLRDIQYF.

This clone appeared a few times. The chain employs TRBV7-2 and TRBJ1-1, with a weak D call TRBD1 (5 bases). The CDR3 runs 14 residues. Germline CDR1 SGHTA, CDR2 FQGNSA. Trimming took 2 bases from V and 3 from J, leaving 10 bases between them. The CDR3 reads CASSLQGLDTEAFF. In nucleotides, the CDR3 is TGTGCCAGCAGCTTACAGGGTCTGGACACTGAAGCTTTCTTT. The entire variable domain, with the rest obtained from reference TRBV7-2 and TRBJ1-1, is as follows: GAGVSQSPSNKVTEKGKDVELRCDPISGHTALYWYRQSLGQGLEFLIYFQGNSAPDKSGLPSDRFSAERTGGSVSTLTIQRTQQEDSAVYLCASSLQGLDTEAFFGQGTRLTVV.

The sample holds a few counts of this clone. The V and J genes are TRBV29-1 and TRBJ2-6; 7 bases fit TRBD1. V lost 6 bases to trimming and J lost 4 bases; unmatched junction nucleotides: 15. The germline V gene has CDR1 SQVTM and CDR2 ANQGSEA. The CDR3 loop spans 17 amino acids. CDR3: CSVVTFGTVPGANVLTF. CDR3 DNA: TGCAGCGTCGTAACGTTTGGGACAGTTCCCGGGGCCAACGTCCTGACTTTC.

The J gene is TRBJ2-7, the V gene TRBV2; D is ambiguous. Germline CDR1 SNHLY, CDR2 FYNNEI. The CDR3 contains 12 residues. The CDR3 DNA follows: TGTGCCAGCAGTGAAGTCGGCGTCAGCTCCACTGTC. Translated: CASSEVGVSSTV.

The chain couples TRBV7-2 to TRBJ2-7; no reliable D call. The V end was cut by 1 base, the J end by 4 bases, with 8 bases between. The CDR3 length is 13 residues. Germline assignment: CDR1 SGHTA and CDR2 FQGNSA. CDR3 DNA sequence: TGTGCCAGCAGCTTAGTGGGTAGATACGAGCAGTACTTC. It translates to CASSLVGRYEQYF.

This clone was detected only a few times. Other DNA sequences within the sample encode an identical CDR3. The rearrangement uses TRBV20-1 and TRBJ2-1; the match to TRBD2 covers 8 bases. V gave up 6 bases and J gave up 10 bases; unmatched junction bases: 5. The CDR3 is made up of 11 amino acids. In germline, CDR1 is DFQATT, CDR2 SNEGSKA (reference sequence). CDR3 protein: CSATSGGEQFF. Here the CDR3 DNA reads TGCAGTGCCACTAGCGGAGGGGAGCAGTTCTTC.

The J gene is TRBJ2-1, the V gene TRBV30; D call uncertain. Germline V lookup: CDR1 GTSNPN, CDR2 SVGIG (reference sequence). The CDR3 has 13 residues. Trimming removed 3 bases from V and 3 bases from J, with 9 bases in between. This chain's CDR3 is CAWSPGVYNEQFF. In DNA form, the CDR3 reads TGTGCCTGGAGCCCTGGGGTCTACAATGAGCAGTTCTTC.

The rearrangement joins TRBV5-4 to TRBJ2-1; either TRBD1 or TRBD2 may supply D (5 bases each). V lost 4 bases, J lost 4 bases, and 12 bases lay in between. The CDR3 contains 14 residues. Germline CDR1 and CDR2: SGHNT and YYREEE (reference sequence). CDR3: CASSHGASYNEQFF. The CDR3 DNA reads as TGTGCCAGCAGCCACGGGGCTTCTTACAATGAGCAGTTCTTC. Complete variable domain (other parts from reference TRBV5-4 and TRBJ2-1): ETGVTQSPTHLIKTRGQQVTLRCSSQSGHNTVSWYQQALGQGPQFIFQYYREEENGRGNFPPRFSGLQFPNYSSELNVNALELDDSALYLCASSHGASYNEQFFGPGTRLTVL.

This clone was counted once. J is TRBJ2-1 and V is TRBV11-1; tentatively, D is TRBD1 or TRBD2 (5 bases each). CDR1 and CDR2 (germline): SGHAT, FQDESV (reference sequence). The CDR3 covers 12 residues. V lost 8 bases and J lost 12, with 17 bases in between. CDR3 sequence: CASGRDEGRQFF. CDR3 sequence (DNA): TGTGCCAGCGGCCGGGACGAAGGTCGGCAGTTCTTC.

This clone has a handful of counts. The V and J genes are TRBV9 and TRBJ2-3; 13 bases agree with TRBD2. The CDR3 runs to 16 residues. CDR1 SGDLS and CDR2 YYNGEE come from the germline V gene. Germline trimming cut 1 base from V and 4 bases from J; bases unmatched to any gene: 3. CDR3 in amino acids: CASSVRTSGSADTQYF. CDR3 nucleotides: TGTGCCAGCAGCGTAAGGACTAGCGGGAGCGCAGATACGCAGTATTTT.

CDR3 protein: CSVALAGVGQYF. The CDR3 DNA reads as TGCAGCGTCGCACTAGCGGGAGTGGGCCAGTACTTC. The chain couples TRBV29-1 to TRBJ2-5, with TRBD2 identical over 11 bases. V was clipped by 6 bases and J by 10 bases; unmatched bases: 7. CDR1 SQVTM and CDR2 ANQGSEA come from the germline V gene. The CDR3 length is 12 residues.

The chain uses TRBV29-1 and TRBJ2-1; a weak D match, TRBD2 (5 bases). This CDR3 is built from 11 residues. Germline assignment: CDR1 SQVTM and CDR2 ANQGSEA. V was cut by 4 bases and J by 13 bases, with 14 bases left in between. The CDR3 DNA follows: TGCAGCGTTGTGGAAGCGGCCCTCCAGTTCTTC. It encodes CSVVEAALQFF.

This clone was observed a single time. The chain couples TRBV5-1 to TRBJ2-5; D might be TRBD2 (6 bases). CDR1 is SGHRS and CDR2 is YFSETQ in the germline V gene. Trimming cost V 4 bases and J 5 bases, with 12 bases left between them. The CDR3 has 13 residues. Here the CDR3 DNA reads TGCGCCAGCAGCGGGGCGGGATCGGAGACCCAGTACTTC. It is translated as CASSGAGSETQYF.

The J gene is TRBJ2-4, the V gene TRBV7-2; D not resolved. Between the trimmed V and J ends, which lost 1 base and 1 base, there was a span of 8 bases. CDR1 and CDR2 from the germline V gene are SGHTA and FQGNSA. The CDR3 loop spans 15 amino acids. CDR3 protein: CASSLVGVAKNIQYF. CDR3 nucleotides: TGTGCCAGCAGCTTAGTGGGCGTGGCCAAAAACATTCAGTACTTC.

As concerns this clone: Other DNA sequences in this specimen translate into the identical CDR3. The chain uses TRBV30 and TRBJ1-4; D ambiguous. This CDR3 spans 15 amino acids. Looked up from germline, CDR1 is GTSNPN and CDR2 is SVGIG (reference sequence). Trimming took off 0 bases at V and 0 bases at J, with 8 bases between the two ends. CDR3 sequence reads: CAWSVRSATNEKLFF. The CDR3 DNA reads TGTGCCTGGAGTGTTAGGAGTGCAACTAATGAAAAACTGTTTTTT.

The chain joins TRBV18 to TRBJ2-1, with 7 bases lining up with TRBD2. The J segment lost 3 bases and the V segment lost 1 base, leaving 3 bases of the junction unmatched. Per the germline V gene, CDR1 is KGHSH and CDR2 is LQKENI. CDR3 length: 15 amino acids. The CDR3 here is CASSPRREIYNEQFF. Written as DNA, the CDR3 is TGTGCCAGCTCACCACGGCGGGAGATCTACAATGAGCAGTTCTTC. The variable domain in full, with the rest retrieved from reference TRBV18 and TRBJ2-1, is NAGVMQNPRHLVRRRGQEARLRCSPMKGHSHVYWYRQLPEEGLKFMVYLQKENIIDESGMPKERFSAEFPKEGPSILRIQQVVRGDSAAYFCASSPRREIYNEQFFGPGTRLTVL.

The J gene is TRBJ2-3, the V gene TRBV4-2; the D is unclear. This CDR3 spans 14 amino acids. V shed 1 base and J shed 2 bases, with 7 bases lying between them. Germline V gene data show CDR1 as LGHNA and CDR2 as YNFKEQ. The CDR3 DNA reads TGTGCCAGCAGCCAAGCCGGGTCCACAGATACGCAGTATTTT. It yields the protein CASSQAGSTDTQYF.

The chain joins TRBV30 to TRBJ1-1; 8 bases fit TRBD1. The CDR3 is 14 residues long. Trimming took 3 bases from V and 4 from J; bases not matched to a gene: 7. Germline CDR1 is GTSNPN and CDR2 is SVGIG (reference sequence). The chain's CDR3 is CAWRADRVSTEAFF. The DNA for the CDR3 is TGTGCCTGGAGGGCGGACAGGGTGAGCACTGAAGCTTTCTTT.

The chain links TRBV29-1 to TRBJ2-3; 11 bases line up with TRBD2. V trimming: 7 bases; J trimming: 0 bases; junction bases outside the gene matches: 6. Germline V lookup: CDR1 SQVTM, CDR2 ANQGSEA. CDR3 length: 15 residues. CDR3 residues: CSADSGRASTDTQYF. The CDR3 DNA reads TGCAGCGCCGATAGCGGGAGGGCTAGCACAGATACGCAGTATTTT.

The rearrangement links TRBV10-3 to TRBJ1-2; possibly TRBD1 for D (5 bases). V lost 5 bases and J lost 0, with 13 bases in between. This CDR3 contains 15 residues. Germline V CDR1 and CDR2: ENHRY, SYGVKD. CDR3 coding DNA: TGTGCCATCAGTATCCAGGGCGGGGCTAACTATGGCTACACCTTC. Encoded protein: CAISIQGGANYGYTF.

The rearrangement joins TRBV29-1 to TRBJ2-3, with D maybe TRBD2 (5 bases). The CDR3 is 15 amino acids. V dropped 7 bases and J dropped 2 bases, with 19 bases sitting between them. The V gene's germline CDR1 is SQVTM and CDR2 ANQGSEA. CDR3 region: CSGVYSALPTDTQYF. The CDR3 DNA is TGCAGCGGTGTCTATAGCGCCTTGCCCACAGATACGCAGTATTTT.

This clone has a handful of counts. V usage is TRBV28 and J usage is TRBJ1-4; maybe TRBD1 (5 bases). Germline CDR1 and CDR2: MDHEN and SYDVKM. V shed 2 bases and J shed 6 bases, with 10 bases lying between them. The CDR3 totals 14 residues. For the CDR3, the DNA is TGTGCCAGCAGTTTACGGCCAGGGTATGAAAAACTGTTTTTT. Translation: CASSLRPGYEKLFF. Full variable domain (outside the CDR3, taken from reference TRBV28 and TRBJ1-4): DVKVTQSSRYLVKRTGEKVFLECVQDMDHENMFWYRQDPGLGLRLIYFSYDVKMKEKGDIPEGYSVSREKKERFSLILESASTNQTSMYLCASSLRPGYEKLFFGSGTQLSVL.

V gene TRBV5-1 combines with J gene TRBJ2-5; D is perhaps TRBD1 or TRBD2 (6 bases each). V shed 4 bases and J shed 1 base, with 14 bases lying between them. From germline, CDR1 is SGHRS and CDR2 YFSETQ. The CDR3 is 15 residues long. CDR3 DNA sequence: TGCGCCAGCAGCACCGGACAGACTAGCCAAGAGACCCAGTACTTC. It is translated as CASSTGQTSQETQYF.

The rearrangement uses TRBV7-9 and TRBJ2-3; 9 bases agree with TRBD2. The CDR3 extends over 16 amino acids. Trimming at V came to 6 bases and at J to 0 bases, leaving 7 bases not matched to a gene. Germline values: CDR1 SEHNR, CDR2 FQNEAQ (reference sequence). CDR3 sequence: CASSLGTSPSTDTQYF. For the CDR3, the DNA is TGTGCCAGCAGTCTCGGGACTAGCCCTAGCACAGATACGCAGTATTTT.